This section outlines one T cell receptor (beta chain) sequence together with its context. Its specificity is unknown. The identical CDR3 is also encoded by other nucleotide sequences in the sample. This sample was included in a study of shared clonotypes between healthy human individuals. Looking at the study overall: Aged 18 to 49, the donors were a couple of women and three men.

Study results and limitations: Against clonotypes common to all four donors, non-shared ones had lower generation probabilities.

CD4+ cell separation produced CD45RA+ naive and CD45RA-negative memory subsets. Trimming removed 1 base from V and 4 bases from J, with 8 bases in between. The CDR3 sequence is 14 residues long. Germline-derived CDR1 and CDR2 are SGHRS and YFSETQ. Execution of the assay was at deep level. Produced via immunoSEQ multiplex PCR; TCRdb's table is partial and in-frame only. Of about 2.4 million clones listed, under 95% are singletons. This TCR was sampled from a man aged 18 to 30 in good health. Some clones in this sample may be carry-over from other donors' samples. Sequencing input: naive CD4+ T cells from PBMCs. The sample's subset: CD45RA+ positively selected. The V call is TRBV5-1, the J call TRBJ2-2, with D maybe TRBD2 (5 bases). The DNA of the CDR3 is TGCGCCAGCAGCTTGCTGCGGGTCACCGGGGAGCTGTTTTTT. It is translated as CASSLLRVTGELFF.